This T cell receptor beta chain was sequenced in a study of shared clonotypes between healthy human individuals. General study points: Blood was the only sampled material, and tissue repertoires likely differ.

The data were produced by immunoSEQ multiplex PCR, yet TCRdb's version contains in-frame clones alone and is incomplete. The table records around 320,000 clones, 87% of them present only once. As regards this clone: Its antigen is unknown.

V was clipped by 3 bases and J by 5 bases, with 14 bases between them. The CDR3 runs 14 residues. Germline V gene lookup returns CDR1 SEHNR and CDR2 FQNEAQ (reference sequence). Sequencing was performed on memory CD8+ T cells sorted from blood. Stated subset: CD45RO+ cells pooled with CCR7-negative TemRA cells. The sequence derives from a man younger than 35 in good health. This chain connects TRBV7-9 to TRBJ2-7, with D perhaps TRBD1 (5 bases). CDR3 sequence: CASSFSGSQDEQYF. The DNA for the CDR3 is TGTGCCAGCAGCTTCTCAGGGTCCCAAGACGAGCAGTACTTC. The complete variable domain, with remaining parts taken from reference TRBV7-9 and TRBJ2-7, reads DTGVSQNPRHKITKRGQNVTFRCDPISEHNRLYWYRQTLGQGPEFLTYFQNEAQLEKSRLLSDRFSAERPKGSFSTLEIQRTEQGDSAMYLCASSFSGSQDEQYFGPGTRLTVT.